The clone carrying this TCR beta chain appeared a few times. These data come from a study of blood T cell repertoires in COVID-19. Study details: COVID-19 samples collected from the United States, Italy and Spain covered acute and convalescent phases. Sample material is recorded as cDNA or gDNA derived from T cells, B-cell-depleted T cells, or PBMCs.

The authors' processing: Amplification from reference gene primers served as the basis for estimated nucleated cell counts. Profiling relied on immunoSEQ multiplex PCR, and the TCRdb table lists in-frame clones only, not all of them. Clone size and the V and J calls come from that table; the DNA yielded D and trimming. The sample has some 300,000 clones; roughly 91% are singletons. The sequence was collected from a woman aged 25 to 39 with COVID-19, enrolled during active disease. The sequenced sample consisted of peripheral blood.

The CDR3 here is CAISHGGTLPEQYF. The CDR3 coding sequence is TGTGCCATCAGCCACGGGGGAACCCTACCTGAGCAGTACTTC. J is TRBJ2-7 and V is TRBV10-3; D is perhaps TRBD2 (6 bases). The CDR3 sequence is 14 residues long. Germline CDR1 ENHRY, CDR2 SYGVKD. Trimming removed 6 bases from V and 7 bases from J, with 19 bases in between.